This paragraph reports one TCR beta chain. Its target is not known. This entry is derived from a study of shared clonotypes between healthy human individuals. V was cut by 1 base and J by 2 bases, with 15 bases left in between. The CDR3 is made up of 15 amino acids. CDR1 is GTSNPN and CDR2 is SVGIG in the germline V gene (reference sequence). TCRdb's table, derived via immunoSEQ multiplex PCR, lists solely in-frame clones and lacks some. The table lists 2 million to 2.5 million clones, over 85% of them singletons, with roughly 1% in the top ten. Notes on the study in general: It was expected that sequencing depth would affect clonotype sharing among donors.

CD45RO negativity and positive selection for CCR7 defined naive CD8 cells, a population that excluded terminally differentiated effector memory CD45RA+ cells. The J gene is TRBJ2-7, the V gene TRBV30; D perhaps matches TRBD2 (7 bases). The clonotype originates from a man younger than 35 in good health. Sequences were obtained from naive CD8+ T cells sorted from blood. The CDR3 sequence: CAWSDGGGSPYEQYF. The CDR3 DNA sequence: TGTGCCTGGAGTGATGGCGGGGGCTCTCCCTACGAGCAGTACTTC.